This passage covers 15 T cell receptor beta chains from one sample sequenced in a study of blood T cell repertoires in COVID-19. Some clones are missing from TCRdb's copy, which holds only in-frame ones; the method was immunoSEQ multiplex PCR. The sample has 42,000 or so clones, approximately 85% seen once; the top ten hold approximately 39%. The sequenced material came from peripheral blood. The origin of the receptors is a man aged 35 to 55 with active or convalescent COVID-19.

This sequence joins TRBV9 and TRBJ2-7; D is perhaps TRBD1 (6 bases). Per germline, CDR1 SGDLS and CDR2 YYNGEE. V lost 0 bases, J lost 1 base, and 11 bases lay in between. The CDR3 consists of 15 residues. The CDR3 region has the DNA TGTGCCAGCAGCGTAGCCGGACAGAGTTCCTACGAGCAGTACTTC. This codes for CASSVAGQSSYEQYF.

The chain combines TRBV29-1 with TRBJ1-2, with 11 positions matching TRBD1. CDR1 and CDR2 from the germline V gene are SQVTM and ANQGSEA. The CDR3 is 15 amino acids. V was clipped by 7 bases and J by 5 bases; unmatched bases: 12. The CDR3 DNA follows: TGCAGCGGAACCAGCGCCGGGACAGGGGGTTATGGCTACACCTTC. Translating it yields CSGTSAGTGGYGYTF.

The chain recombines TRBV20-1 with TRBJ2-1, with D tentatively TRBD2 (5 bases). Germline assignment: CDR1 DFQATT and CDR2 SNEGSKA (reference sequence). This CDR3 has 11 amino acids. V lost 3 bases, J lost 5 bases, and 5 bases lay in between. The DNA for the CDR3 is TGCAGTGCTAGCGGGGACAATGAGCAGTTCTTC. Protein sequence: CSASGDNEQFF.

This rearrangement joins TRBV30 to TRBJ2-3; possible D gene TRBD1, 6 bases. V shed 8 bases and J shed 5 bases, with 17 bases lying between them. The CDR3 is 13 residues long. Per the germline V gene, CDR1 is GTSNPN and CDR2 is SVGIG (reference sequence). The CDR3 DNA reads as TGTGCCGCCTCGACAGGAGGAGGAGATACGCAGTATTTT. Its protein is CAASTGGGDTQYF. The complete variable domain, with remaining parts taken from reference TRBV30 and TRBJ2-3, reads SQTIHQWPATLVQPVGSPLSLECTVEGTSNPNLYWYRQAAGRGLQLLFYSVGIGQISSEVPQNLSASRPQDRQFILSSKKLLLSDSGFYLCAASTGGGDTQYFGPGTRLTVL.

The chain combines TRBV30 with TRBJ2-7; D is unresolved. CDR1 is GTSNPN and CDR2 is SVGIG in the germline V gene (reference sequence). Between the trimmed V and J ends, which lost 0 bases and 5 bases, there was a span of 17 bases. This CDR3 has 15 amino acids. In DNA, the CDR3 is TGTGCCTGGAGTGTTGGTCGACAACGGATCAACGAGCAGTACTTC. Protein: CAWSVGRQRINEQYF.

The chain employs TRBV12-3 or TRBV12-4 and TRBJ1-1; D unresolved. The CDR3 extends over 11 amino acids. Trimming took 6 bases from V and 3 from J, leaving 5 bases between them. The CDR3 here is CASSPYTEAFF. The CDR3 coding sequence is TGTGCCAGCAGCCCGTACACTGAAGCTTTCTTT.

The chain recombines TRBV21-1 with TRBJ2-5; the table assigns TRBD1, which was not confirmed against the DNA. TRBV21-1 is noted as a pseudogene. The CDR3 runs 13 residues. The CDR3 spells CASSRDRRETQYF. DNA of the CDR3: TGTGCCAGCAGCCGGGACAGAAGAGAGACCCAGTACTTC.

The V call is TRBV19, the J call TRBJ1-3; the D is unclear. With 5 bases removed from V and 0 bases from J, the gap between germline ends came to 14 bases. Looked up from germline, CDR1 is LNHDA and CDR2 is SQIVND (reference sequence). CDR3 length equals 16 residues. In DNA, the CDR3 is TGTGCCAGTAGTGATCCCCGTACAGTCTCTGGAAACACCATATATTTT. Residues: CASSDPRTVSGNTIYF. The full variable domain, rest sourced from reference TRBV19 and TRBJ1-3, is DGGITQSPKYLFRKEGQNVTLSCEQNLNHDAMYWYRQDPGQGLRLIYYSQIVNDFQKGDIAEGYSVSREKKESFPLTVTSAQKNPTAFYLCASSDPRTVSGNTIYFGEGSWLTVV.

The chain uses TRBV5-6 and TRBJ2-3; 9 bases fit TRBD1. This CDR3 spans 15 amino acids. Looked up from germline, CDR1 is SGHDT and CDR2 is YYEEEE. Trimming took 5 bases from V and 6 from J; bases not matched to a gene: 10. The CDR3 region is CASSFTGGPGDTQYF. The CDR3 bases are TGTGCCAGCAGTTTTACAGGGGGCCCCGGGGATACGCAGTATTTT.

The V and J genes are TRBV5-1 and TRBJ2-2; D remains ambiguous. The CDR3 runs to 16 residues. Germline V gives CDR1 SGHRS, CDR2 YFSETQ. V lost 2 bases and J lost 6, with 17 bases in between. The CDR3 loop reads CASSFQSPELPGELFF. The CDR3 coding sequence is TGCGCCAGCAGCTTTCAAAGCCCTGAACTTCCCGGGGAGCTGTTTTTT. The entire variable domain, with the rest obtained from reference TRBV5-1 and TRBJ2-2, is as follows: KAGVTQTPRYLIKTRGQQVTLSCSPISGHRSVSWYQQTPGQGLQFLFEYFSETQRNKGNFPGRFSGRQFSNSRSEMNVSTLELGDSALYLCASSFQSPELPGELFFGEGSRLTVL.

V is TRBV19 and J is TRBJ1-5, with a tentative D call TRBD1 (6 bases). Germline-derived CDR1 and CDR2 are LNHDA and SQIVND (reference sequence). The CDR3 totals 12 residues. Deletions cut 7 bases from V and 5 bases from J, with 9 bases between. CDR3 sequence reads: CASTAGDQPQHF. CDR3 sequence (DNA): TGTGCCAGTACCGCAGGGGATCAGCCCCAGCATTTT.

This chain connects TRBV29-1 to TRBJ1-2; 10 bases align to TRBD1. Germline CDR1 and CDR2: SQVTM and ANQGSEA. V lost 3 bases to trimming and J lost 7 bases; unmatched junction nucleotides: 2. The CDR3 consists of 12 residues. CDR3 bases: TGCAGCGTTGATGGGGACAGGGGTGGCTACACCTTC. It codes for CSVDGDRGGYTF.

The V and J genes are TRBV6-1 and TRBJ2-1; 10 bases are shared with TRBD2. Germline V lookup: CDR1 MNHNS, CDR2 SASEGT. The V gene end was trimmed by 2 bases and the J gene end by 2 bases; junction bases not matched to a gene: 0. This CDR3 comprises 15 residues. CDR3 DNA sequence: TGTGCCAGCAGTGAACTAGCGGGAGCCTACAATGAGCAGTTCTTC. It codes for CASSELAGAYNEQFF.

This clone was counted only a few times. This chain joins TRBV7-2 and TRBJ1-1; TRBD1 matches 7 bases. Per germline, CDR1 SGHTA and CDR2 FQGNSA. The V segment lost 2 bases and the J segment 4 bases; nucleotides outside the gene matches: 4. The CDR3 is made up of 14 amino acids. CDR3: CASSLKGGGTEAFF. CDR3 nucleotide sequence: TGTGCCAGCAGCTTAAAAGGGGGCGGCACTGAAGCTTTCTTT.

The chain recombines TRBV7-9 with TRBJ1-2, with 10 positions matching TRBD1. The CDR3 sequence is 16 residues long. CDR1 is SEHNR, CDR2 FQNEAQ, per germline (reference sequence). With V trimmed by 10 bases and J by 0 bases, 11 bases remained unmatched. The DNA of the CDR3 is TGTGCCACTACACAGGCGGGACAGGGGTCTAACTATGGCTACACCTTC. Translation gives CATTQAGQGSNYGYTF. Drawing the rest from reference TRBV7-9 and TRBJ1-2, the complete variable domain is DTGVSQNPRHKITKRGQNVTFRCDPISEHNRLYWYRQTLGQGPEFLTYFQNEAQLEKSRLLSDRFSAERPKGSFSTLEIQRTEQGDSAMYLCATTQAGQGSNYGYTFGSGTRLTVV.